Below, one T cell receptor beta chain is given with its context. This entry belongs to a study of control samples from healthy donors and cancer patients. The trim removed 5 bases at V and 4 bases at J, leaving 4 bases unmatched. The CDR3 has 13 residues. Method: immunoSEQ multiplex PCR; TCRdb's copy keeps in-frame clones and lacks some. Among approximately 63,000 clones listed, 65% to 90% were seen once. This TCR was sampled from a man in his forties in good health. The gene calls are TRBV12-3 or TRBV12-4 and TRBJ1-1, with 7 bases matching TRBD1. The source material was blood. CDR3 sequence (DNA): TGTGCCAGCAGTACCAGGGGGGGCACTGAAGCTTTCTTT. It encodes CASSTRGGTEAFF.